This passage covers 4 T cell receptor beta chains from one sample sequenced in a study of shared clonotypes between healthy human individuals. Naive CD8 cells comprised CD45RO-negative, CCR7-positively selected cells, excluding terminally differentiated effector memory CD45RA+ cells. The method was immunoSEQ multiplex PCR; TCRdb's version includes in-frame clones alone and lacks a portion of them. The profile shows 1.5 million to 2.5 million clones, over 85% of them singletons. The sequenced material came from naive CD8+ T cells sorted from blood. The source of these receptors is a man aged 18 to 30 in good health.

This clone was recorded only once. The genes are TRBV6-5 and TRBJ1-1; D is unclear. Per the germline V gene, CDR1 is MNHEY and CDR2 is SVGAGI. The CDR3 is 15 residues long. Trimming took off 4 bases at V and 4 bases at J, with 16 bases between the two ends. The DNA of the CDR3 is TGTGCCAGCAGTTCTCCCCGTCCTCACGGCACTGAAGCTTTCTTT. It encodes CASSSPRPHGTEAFF.

V usage is TRBV5-1 and J usage is TRBJ2-3; 8 bases line up with TRBD1. This CDR3 is 15 amino acids long. The trim removed 5 bases at V and 3 bases at J, leaving 8 bases unmatched. The germline V gene encodes CDR1 SGHRS and CDR2 YFSETQ. The CDR3 bases are TGCGCCAGCAGTCCGGACAGGGTCAGGACAGATACGCAGTATTTT. As protein: CASSPDRVRTDTQYF.

The rearrangement uses TRBV6-1 and TRBJ1-1; the D gene is possibly TRBD1 (5 bases). The CDR3 spans 15 residues. The ends were cut back, 1 base at V and 2 bases at J, with 11 bases in the middle. From germline, CDR1 is MNHNS and CDR2 SASEGT. CDR3 DNA sequence: TGTGCCAGCAGTGAAGAAATGACAGCTAACACTGAAGCTTTCTTT. Translation gives CASSEEMTANTEAFF.

This chain joins TRBV5-1 and TRBJ2-2; tentative D call: TRBD2 (5 bases). Germline V CDR1 and CDR2: SGHRS, YFSETQ. Trimming shortened V by 2 bases and J by 0 bases, and 8 bases separated the two germline ends. The CDR3 totals 15 residues. CDR3 amino acids: CASSFGVTNTGELFF. The CDR3 DNA reads as TGCGCCAGCAGCTTCGGGGTTACGAACACCGGGGAGCTGTTTTTT. The variable domain in full, completed from reference TRBV5-1 and TRBJ2-2, reads KAGVTQTPRYLIKTRGQQVTLSCSPISGHRSVSWYQQTPGQGLQFLFEYFSETQRNKGNFPGRFSGRQFSNSRSEMNVSTLELGDSALYLCASSFGVTNTGELFFGEGSRLTVL.